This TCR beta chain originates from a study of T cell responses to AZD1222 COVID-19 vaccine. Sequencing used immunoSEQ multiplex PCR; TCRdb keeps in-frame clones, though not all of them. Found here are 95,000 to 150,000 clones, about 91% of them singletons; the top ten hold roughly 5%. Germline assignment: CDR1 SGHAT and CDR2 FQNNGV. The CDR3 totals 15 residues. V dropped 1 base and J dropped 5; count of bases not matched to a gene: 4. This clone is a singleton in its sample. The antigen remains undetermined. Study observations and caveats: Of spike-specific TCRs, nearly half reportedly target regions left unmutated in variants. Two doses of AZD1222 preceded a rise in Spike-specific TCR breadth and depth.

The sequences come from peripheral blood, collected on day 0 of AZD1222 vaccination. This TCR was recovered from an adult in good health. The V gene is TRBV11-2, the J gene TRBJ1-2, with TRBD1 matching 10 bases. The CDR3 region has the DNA TGTGCCAGCAGCTTAGCCGGGACAGGGGTATATGGCTACACCTTC. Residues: CASSLAGTGVYGYTF.